These T cell receptor beta chains were read from a single sample in a study of blood T cell repertoires in COVID-19. Profiled with immunoSEQ multiplex PCR; TCRdb holds only in-frame clones, not every one. The sample gives about 130,000 clones, approximately 86% of which show up once; about an eighth is in the top ten. Sequencing input: peripheral blood. Receptors were obtained from a woman in her seventies with COVID-19, enrolled during active disease. The CDR3 runs from the conserved cysteine through the conserved F or W. The order of the fields is J gene, D gene, V gene, CDR3 protein. D genes are given only for firm matches.

J: TRBJ2-3; D: .; V: TRBV27; CDR3: CASRHETTGDTQYF
J: TRBJ2-2; D: TRBD2; V: TRBV5-1; CDR3: CASSLEGQRGGTGELFF
J: TRBJ1-5; D: .; V: TRBV4-1; CDR3: CASSQDRAGNQPQHF
J: TRBJ2-7; D: .; V: TRBV28; CDR3: CASSFVDKGSYEQYF
J: TRBJ1-4; D: .; V: TRBV28; CDR3: CASNEIGESGEKLFF
J: TRBJ2-7; D: .; V: TRBV12-3/TRBV12-4; CDR3: CASSLRETYEQYF
J: TRBJ1-4; D: TRBD1; V: TRBV19; CDR3: CASSLGQGNEKLFF
J: TRBJ2-1; D: .; V: TRBV28; CDR3: CASSQAGAAYNEQFF
J: TRBJ1-5; D: .; V: TRBV19; CDR3: CASSKRQAWGYSNQPQHF
J: TRBJ2-6; D: .; V: TRBV4-1; CDR3: CASSRLDSPFSGANVLTF
J: TRBJ2-3; D: TRBD1; V: TRBV28; CDR3: CASSLGDRSTDTQYF
J: TRBJ1-1; D: .; V: TRBV28; CDR3: CASSGGSYTEAFF
J: TRBJ1-2; D: TRBD1; V: TRBV2; CDR3: CASGSQGAIGYTF
J: TRBJ2-4; D: .; V: TRBV3-1/TRBV3-2; CDR3: CASSRTGLAKNIQYF